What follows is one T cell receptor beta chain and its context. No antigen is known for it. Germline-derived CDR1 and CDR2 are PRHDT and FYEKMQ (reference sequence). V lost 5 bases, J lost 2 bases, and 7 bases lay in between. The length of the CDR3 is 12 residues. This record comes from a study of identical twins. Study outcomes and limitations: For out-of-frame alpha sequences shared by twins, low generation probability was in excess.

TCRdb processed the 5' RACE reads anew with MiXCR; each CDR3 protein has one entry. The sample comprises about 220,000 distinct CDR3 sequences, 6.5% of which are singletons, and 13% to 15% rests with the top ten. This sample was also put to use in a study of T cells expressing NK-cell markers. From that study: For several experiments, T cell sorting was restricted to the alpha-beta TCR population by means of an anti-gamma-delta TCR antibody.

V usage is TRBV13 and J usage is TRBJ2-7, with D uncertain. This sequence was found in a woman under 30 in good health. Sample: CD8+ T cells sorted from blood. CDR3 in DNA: TGTGCCAGCAGCGGTGACGCCTACGAGCAGTACTTC. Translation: CASSGDAYEQYF.